This T cell receptor (beta chain) originates from a study of Tregs in tolerant kidney transplant recipients. Germline lookup yields CDR1 SNHLY and CDR2 FYNNEI. This CDR3 contains 16 residues. V lost 2 bases to trimming and J lost 0 bases, with 13 bases between them. The data were produced by immunoSEQ multiplex PCR, yet TCRdb's version contains in-frame clones alone and is incomplete. The sample comprises about 90,000 clones, more than 85% of which are singletons, and roughly 1.5% rests with the top ten. The nonmyeloablative bone marrow transplants came from related graft donors, with transient mixed chimerism.

Sequencing was performed on CD4+ T cells from blood (PBMCs), taken 12 months after the transplant. This TCR was recovered from a human patient who received a combined kidney and bone marrow transplant. A share of the T cells may be of graft donor origin. This chain links TRBV2 with TRBJ2-5; D unclear. CDR3 amino acids: CASSEIRINYQETQYF. DNA of the CDR3: TGTGCCAGCAGTGAAATCAGAATAAATTACCAAGAGACCCAGTACTTC.